Shown below are 12 T cell receptor beta chains from a single sample sequenced in a study of cytomegalovirus exposure and HLA in healthy donors. The study ran its PCR with 60 Vbeta and 13 Jbeta primers. Method: immunoSEQ multiplex PCR; TCRdb's copy keeps in-frame clones and lacks some. The sample holds under 150,000 clones; about 70% are singletons and the top ten take roughly 2.7%. Sequenced: PBMCs. The receptors were gathered from a woman aged 60-70 years in good health and CMV-seropositive.

The chain carries TRBV5-1 and TRBJ2-7, with 8 positions matching TRBD1. CDR3 size: 16 residues. Germline V gene sequence: CDR1 SGHRS, CDR2 YFSETQ. Trimming at V came to 3 bases and at J to 0 bases, leaving 8 bases not matched to a gene. CDR3 amino acids: CASSSTRTGSSYEQYF. CDR3 bases: TGCGCCAGCAGCTCAACCCGGACAGGGTCCTCCTACGAGCAGTACTTC.

The chain employs TRBV6-1 and TRBJ1-2, with 7 bases fitting TRBD1. The V gene end was trimmed by 5 bases and the J gene end by 8 bases; junction bases not matched to a gene: 11. The germline CDR1 and CDR2 sequences are MNHNS and SASEGT. The CDR3 runs 14 residues. The CDR3 nucleotides are TGTGCCAGCAGTATCCGACAGGGCTCTGGGGGCTACACCTTC. Protein sequence: CASSIRQGSGGYTF.

This chain joins TRBV6-5 and TRBJ1-2; maybe TRBD1 (6 bases). Between the trimmed V and J ends, which lost 11 bases and 7 bases, there was a span of 14 bases. CDR3 length: 11 amino acids. Looked up from germline, CDR1 is MNHEY and CDR2 is SVGAGI. CDR3 residues: CAARRGLGYTF. CDR3 in DNA: TGTGCCGCTCGGCGGGGGCTTGGCTACACCTTC.

This clone was seen a few times. CDR3 sequence: CASSQRQGTYEQYF. The CDR3 region has the DNA TGTGCCAGCAGCCAAAGACAGGGAACCTACGAGCAGTACTTC. The genes are TRBV13 and TRBJ2-7; 7 nucleotides agree with TRBD1. CDR3 size: 14 residues. The V and J ends lost 5 bases and 2 bases, in that order; junction bases with no gene match: 6. Germline lookup yields CDR1 PRHDT and CDR2 FYEKMQ (reference sequence).

The rearrangement joins TRBV6-6 to TRBJ2-5; 9 bases align to TRBD1. The germline gives CDR1 MNHNY, CDR2 SVGAGI (reference sequence). The CDR3 spans 15 residues. Losses at the gene ends were 0 bases for V and 3 bases for J; bases not matched to a gene: 2. CDR3 coding DNA: TGTGCCAGCAGTTACTCCCGGACAGGGGAAGAGACCCAGTACTTC. Its protein product is CASSYSRTGEETQYF.

This clone appeared a single time. The rearrangement joins TRBV7-9 to TRBJ2-7; TRBD1 aligns across 11 bases. This CDR3 contains 15 residues. Per germline, CDR1 SEHNR and CDR2 FQNEAQ (reference sequence). Trimming took 7 bases from V and 3 from J; bases not matched to a gene: 8. CDR3 amino acids: CASISPGQGVYEQYF. Here the CDR3 DNA reads TGTGCCAGCATCTCCCCGGGACAGGGGGTCTACGAGCAGTACTTC.

V usage is TRBV10-3 and J usage is TRBJ2-2, with 8 bases matching TRBD2. The trim removed 6 bases at V and 8 bases at J, leaving 11 bases unmatched. CDR3 length: 15 residues. Germline lookup yields CDR1 ENHRY and CDR2 SYGVKD. DNA of the CDR3: TGTGCCATCAGCGGGGGGGCAGGGACCCCTGGGGAGCTGTTTTTT. Translating it yields CAISGGAGTPGELFF.

J is TRBJ1-2 and V is TRBV27; TRBD1 aligns across 7 bases. CDR1 is MNHEY, CDR2 SMNVEV, per germline (reference sequence). The CDR3 covers 14 residues. With 5 bases clipped from V and 0 bases from J, the junction kept 3 bases outside the gene matches. CDR3 in amino acids: CASSLTGANYGYTF. CDR3 in DNA: TGTGCCAGCAGTCTAACAGGGGCTAACTATGGCTACACCTTC.

The gene calls are TRBV6-5 and TRBJ2-1; no definite D call. Germline values: CDR1 MNHEY, CDR2 SVGAGI. The CDR3 extends over 15 amino acids. V was cut by 2 bases and J by 0 bases, with 8 bases left in between. The CDR3 region has the DNA TGTGCCAGCAGTTACGGCGGCAGCTCCTACAATGAGCAGTTCTTC. It specifies CASSYGGSSYNEQFF.

Comment on this clone: The junction departs from germline at one end; a sequencing error may be responsible. The chain uses TRBV7-9 and TRBJ1-1, with a weak D call TRBD1 (6 bases). CDR3 length equals 15 residues. The germline V gene has CDR1 SEHNR and CDR2 FQNEAQ (reference sequence). The DNA for the CDR3 is TGTGCCAGCACCTTAGGGGGGGGGCAGAGCACTGAAGCTTTCTTT. Its protein product is CASTLGGGQSTEAFF.

The chain uses TRBV4-1 and TRBJ1-5; the match to TRBD1 covers 8 bases. Germline CDR1 MGHRA, CDR2 YSYEKL. The J segment lost 4 bases and the V segment lost 6 bases, leaving 8 bases of the junction unmatched. The CDR3 runs 15 residues. The DNA for the CDR3 is TGCGCCAGCAGTACGACAGGGGCTGGGAATCAGCCCCAGCATTTT. Amino acid sequence: CASSTTGAGNQPQHF.

The chain is built from TRBV13 and TRBJ1-6; D not resolved. The germline V gene has CDR1 PRHDT and CDR2 FYEKMQ (reference sequence). This CDR3 spans 12 amino acids. Trimming stripped 3 bases from V and 8 bases from J, with 5 bases between. The chain's CDR3 is CASSFPYSPLHF. The CDR3 DNA sequence: TGTGCCAGCAGCTTCCCCTATTCACCCCTCCACTTT.